This T cell receptor (beta chain) was obtained from a study of blood T cell repertoires in COVID-19. Overall study: Specimens from acute and convalescent COVID-19 originated in the United States, Italy and Spain.

The CDR3 is 13 residues long. Germline lookup yields CDR1 SGHNT and CDR2 YENEEA. Trimming shortened V by 6 bases and J by 6 bases, and 13 bases separated the two germline ends. Repertoires were generated with immunoSEQ multiplex PCR, while TCRdb's copy carries only in-frame clones and drops some. The repertoire consists of roughly 280,000 clones, with approximately 86% occurring once and the leading ten covering roughly 8%. Sequencing was done on a sample of peripheral blood. This sequence originates from a man in his forties or fifties with active or convalescent COVID-19. V is TRBV11-3 and J is TRBJ2-3; possibly TRBD1 for D (6 bases). The CDR3 loop reads CASSIQGTDTQYF. CDR3 DNA sequence: TGTGCCAGCAGTATCCAGGGGACGGATACGCAGTATTTT.